This passage covers 29 T cell receptor beta chains from one sample sequenced in a study of regulatory T cells in long-lasting Graves disease. For TCR beta, libraries came from iRepertoire HTBI primers and Arm-PCR of CDR3 regions. TCRdb called the multiplex PCR reads again in MiXCR, with one record for every CDR3 protein. Of over 300,000 distinct CDR3 sequences detected, roughly a fifth appear once; the ten largest clones hold about 29%. This sample's time point: persistent/refractory GD, antithyroid drugs over 5 years with positive TRAb. Generation of the TCR library employed RNA extracted from PBMCs. The starting material was peripheral blood mononuclear cells (PBMCs), obtained when the disease was refractory, from a patient treated with antithyroid drugs. All receptors derive from a female donor with Graves disease.

The genes are TRBV7-9 and TRBJ2-7, with unresolved D. CDR1 and CDR2 (germline): SEHNR, FQNEAQ (reference sequence). Trimming shortened V by 5 bases and J by 2 bases, and 13 bases separated the two germline ends. The CDR3 runs 14 residues. CDR3 region: CASSPTDNTYEQYF. The CDR3 DNA is TGTGCCAGCAGCCCTACCGATAATACCTACGAGCAGTACTTC.

This clonotype was detected only a few times. The V and J genes are TRBV5-1 and TRBJ2-2; D ambiguous. Per the germline V gene, CDR1 is SGHRS and CDR2 is YFSETQ. This CDR3 is built from 18 residues. V was pared by 0 bases and J by 3 bases, with 18 bases between. CDR3 residues: CASSLASIPDLDTGELFF. CDR3 coding DNA: TGCGCCAGCAGCTTGGCCTCTATCCCCGATTTGGACACCGGGGAGCTGTTTTTT.

This clonotype has at least ten counts. J is TRBJ1-2 and V is TRBV20-1, with D perhaps TRBD1 (6 bases). V was cut by 5 bases and J by 2 bases, with 21 bases left in between. CDR3 size: 16 residues. Germline lookup yields CDR1 DFQATT and CDR2 SNEGSKA (reference sequence). Written as DNA, the CDR3 is TGCAGTGCTTTGGACCCGGGGGCGGGCGTCAACTATGGCTACACCTTC. It codes for CSALDPGAGVNYGYTF.

V is TRBV20-1 and J is TRBJ1-4; D gene ambiguous. The CDR3 loop spans 17 amino acids. Germline-derived CDR1 and CDR2 are DFQATT and SNEGSKA (reference sequence). With 0 bases removed from V and 5 bases from J, the gap between germline ends came to 19 bases. CDR3 sequence: CSARDAGFGRHNEKLFF. CDR3 coding DNA: TGCAGTGCTAGAGATGCCGGTTTCGGCAGGCACAATGAAAAACTGTTTTTT.

The J gene is TRBJ2-7, the V gene TRBV5-1, with 8 bases matching TRBD1. With V trimmed by 0 bases and J by 2 bases, 1 base remained unmatched. Germline values: CDR1 SGHRS, CDR2 YFSETQ. This CDR3 is 14 amino acids long. CDR3 DNA: TGCGCCAGCAGCTTGGGGGACAGGCCCTACGAGCAGTACTTC. Encoded protein: CASSLGDRPYEQYF.

The chain uses TRBV5-8 and TRBJ1-5; 7 bases fit TRBD1. The V segment lost 3 bases and the J segment 10 bases; nucleotides outside the gene matches: 7. The CDR3 has 13 amino acids. Germline CDR1 is SGHTS and CDR2 is YDEGEE. In DNA form, the CDR3 reads TGTGCCAGCAGCTCACCCTTAGGGGGCCCCCAGCATTTT. Translation: CASSSPLGGPQHF.

V and J are TRBV9 and TRBJ1-1; D remains unclear. The CDR3 is 17 residues long. Looked up from germline, CDR1 is SGDLS and CDR2 is YYNGEE. Trimming shortened V by 1 base and J by 4 bases, and 20 bases separated the two germline ends. The DNA of the CDR3 is TGTGCCAGCAGCGTATCCGTTCGAATGGGTTTGGGCACTGAAGCTTTCTTT. This translates into CASSVSVRMGLGTEAFF.

This clonotype occurred many times. The chain carries TRBV24-1 and TRBJ2-5; TRBD2 might be the D (5 bases). The CDR3 is made up of 15 amino acids. Per germline, CDR1 KGHDR and CDR2 SFDVKD. The V end was cut by 4 bases, the J end by 5 bases, with 16 bases between. The CDR3 bases are TGTGCCACCAGTGACGGCGGGCACAGCCAGGAGACCCAGTACTTC. Encoded protein: CATSDGGHSQETQYF.

This clonotype appeared many times. The chain couples TRBV6-5 to TRBJ2-2; 8 positions agree with TRBD1. The CDR3 loop spans 14 amino acids. Germline CDR1 MNHEY, CDR2 SVGAGI. V shed 2 bases, J shed 4 bases, and the junction held 0 bases outside the gene matches. CDR3 residues: CASSYDRGTGELFF. CDR3 nucleotides: TGTGCCAGCAGTTACGACAGGGGCACCGGGGAGCTGTTTTTT.

This clonotype occurred many times. This chain connects TRBV11-2 to TRBJ2-5; the D gene is possibly TRBD1 (5 bases). The CDR3 loop spans 15 amino acids. V dropped 3 bases and J dropped 5 bases, with 16 bases sitting between them. Germline V gene sequence: CDR1 SGHAT, CDR2 FQNNGV. The CDR3 loop reads CASSFSSGRVETQYF. As DNA, the CDR3 is TGTGCCAGCAGCTTTAGCTCGGGCAGGGTCGAGACCCAGTACTTC.

This clonotype was observed many times. The chain uses TRBV27 and TRBJ1-6; perhaps TRBD1 as D (6 bases). The V gene lost 4 bases and the J gene lost 2 bases, with 18 bases spanning the gap. Germline CDR1 MNHEY, CDR2 SMNVEV (reference sequence). CDR3 length: 18 residues. The CDR3 nucleotides read TGTGCCAGCAGTTACACCACCCGACAGGCGGCCTATAATTCACCCCTCCACTTT. Its protein is CASSYTTRQAAYNSPLHF.

This clonotype came up a few times. A much larger clone differs by one base, so this may be a read error. The chain's CDR3 is CASSLAGQEQFF. The CDR3 DNA reads as TGTGCCAGCAGCTTAGCCGGACAGGAGCAGTTCTTC. This sequence joins TRBV7-6 and TRBJ2-1, with D possibly TRBD1 on 6 matching bases. V was shortened by 0 bases and J by 10 bases, with 7 bases between the two germline ends. There are 12 residues in the CDR3. Germline CDR1 and CDR2: SGHVS and FNYEAQ.

This clonotype was picked up many times. This chain connects TRBV28 to TRBJ2-6; 8 bases are a match to TRBD1. Germline V gene data show CDR1 as MDHEN and CDR2 as SYDVKM. The CDR3 runs 16 residues. The trim removed 4 bases at V and 2 bases at J, leaving 4 bases unmatched. The CDR3 DNA reads TGTGCCAGCAGTTCACAGGGGGAACCTGGGGCCAACGTCCTGACTTTC. This sequence encodes CASSSQGEPGANVLTF.

This clonotype was found many times. The V call is TRBV7-8, the J call TRBJ1-1; D remains unclear. The length of the CDR3 is 14 residues. V gave up 6 bases and J gave up 1 base, with 12 bases separating them. The germline V gene has CDR1 SGHVS and CDR2 FQNEAQ. For the CDR3, the DNA is TGTGCCAGCAGACGGAGCGAACAGAACACTGAAGCTTTCTTT. Its translation is CASRRSEQNTEAFF.

This clonotype was detected ten times or more. The chain couples TRBV6-1 to TRBJ2-7; 8 positions match TRBD2. This CDR3 has 14 amino acids. V gave up 5 bases and J gave up 5 bases; unmatched junction bases: 8. Germline CDR1 is MNHNS and CDR2 is SASEGT. CDR3 protein: CASSPGTSLHEQYF. CDR3 sequence (DNA): TGTGCCAGCAGTCCCGGGACTAGTCTCCACGAGCAGTACTTC.

This clonotype was seen only a few times. V is TRBV5-6 and J is TRBJ1-1; no reliable D call. Deletions cut 7 bases from V and 3 bases from J, with 16 bases between. CDR1 is SGHDT and CDR2 is YYEEEE in the germline V gene. The CDR3 runs 14 residues. The CDR3 loop is CASGPRAGYTEAFF. The CDR3, as DNA: TGTGCCAGCGGGCCCCGGGCAGGCTACACTGAAGCTTTCTTT.

V and J are TRBV20-1 and TRBJ1-6; D is unresolved. Per the germline V gene, CDR1 is DFQATT and CDR2 is SNEGSKA (reference sequence). This CDR3 has 15 amino acids. V was clipped by 2 bases and J by 6 bases, with 14 bases between them. The CDR3 spells CSARIGERINSPLHF. Written as DNA, the CDR3 is TGCAGTGCTAGAATAGGCGAGCGGATTAATTCACCCCTCCACTTT.

As to this clonotype: It may be a read error: a sequence one base away is much more abundant. The rearrangement joins TRBV29-1 to TRBJ1-1; tentatively, D is TRBD1 (5 bases). Germline CDR1 and CDR2: SQVTM and ANQGSEA. CDR3 length: 13 amino acids. Written as DNA, the CDR3 is TGCAGCGTTGAGACAGCCAGGAACACTGAAGCTATCTTT. Its translation: CSVETARNTEAIF.

This clonotype appeared many times. V usage is TRBV12-3 or TRBV12-4 and J usage is TRBJ2-7; D is possibly TRBD1 (5 bases). This CDR3 spans 13 amino acids. V lost 8 bases and J 0 bases, leaving 11 bases between the germline ends. The CDR3 here is CASSPDSSYEQYF. In DNA form, the CDR3 reads TGTGCCAGCTCACCAGACAGCTCCTACGAGCAGTACTTC.

Remarks on this clonotype: A read error may explain this, as a much larger clone is one base away. V is TRBV6-2 or TRBV6-3 and J is TRBJ2-7; 11 bases map to TRBD1. This CDR3 has 15 amino acids. Germline V lookup: CDR1 MNHEY, CDR2 SVGEGT. The CDR3 spells CVSSRGTGGVYEQYF. CDR3 coding DNA: TGTGTCAGCAGTAGGGGGACAGGGGGGGTCTACGAGCAGTACTTC.

Comments on this clonotype: A read error may be the cause here, since a much bigger clone is one base away. The V call is TRBV6-5, the J call TRBJ1-1; D gene uncertain. The CDR3 extends over 14 amino acids. Germline V lookup: CDR1 MNHEY, CDR2 SVGAGI. V lost 4 bases to trimming and J lost 8 bases, with 17 bases between them. The CDR3 loop is CASSSPGDRLEAFF. The CDR3 coding sequence is TGTGCCAGCAGTTCCCCAGGAGACCGATTGGAAGCTTTCTTT.

This clonotype was seen ten or more times. The CDR3 loop reads CASTRQGEAETQYF. CDR3 nucleotide sequence: TGTGCCAGCACCAGACAGGGGGAGGCAGAGACCCAGTACTTC. The gene calls are TRBV6-1 and TRBJ2-5, with 9 bases identical to TRBD1. With 7 bases clipped from V and 4 bases from J, the junction kept 7 bases outside the gene matches. Germline V CDR1 and CDR2: MNHNS, SASEGT. The CDR3 sequence is 14 residues long.

This clonotype was found many times. This chain links TRBV5-1 with TRBJ1-1; a weak D match, TRBD1 (5 bases). Trimming removed 4 bases at V and 0 bases at J, with 13 bases between. Germline V lookup: CDR1 SGHRS, CDR2 YFSETQ. This CDR3 has 15 residues. CDR3 in amino acids: CASSTLTDMNTEAFF. The DNA of the CDR3 is TGCGCCAGCAGCACATTGACAGACATGAACACTGAAGCTTTCTTT.

This clonotype appeared many times. The gene calls are TRBV11-2 and TRBJ2-4; D not resolved. V was trimmed by 5 bases and J by 3 bases, leaving 11 bases between them. The CDR3 loop spans 14 amino acids. The germline gives CDR1 SGHAT, CDR2 FQNNGV. The CDR3 sequence is CASSDISYKNIQYF. The CDR3 bases are TGTGCCAGCAGCGATATCAGCTACAAAAACATTCAGTACTTC.

This clonotype was picked up many times. The chain combines TRBV28 with TRBJ2-7, with D maybe TRBD2 (6 bases). V lost 5 bases to trimming and J lost 0 bases, with 11 bases between them. In germline, CDR1 is MDHEN, CDR2 SYDVKM. This CDR3 has 14 amino acids. The CDR3 loop reads CASSAQGGSYEQYF. DNA of the CDR3: TGTGCCAGCAGTGCCCAGGGAGGCTCCTACGAGCAGTACTTC.

In its sample, this clonotype was seen many times. This CDR3 is CASSQGVGETQYF. CDR3 coding DNA: TGTGCCAGCAGCCAAGGGGTCGGAGAGACCCAGTACTTC. The chain couples TRBV7-3 to TRBJ2-5, with D possibly TRBD1 on 5 matching bases. Trimming shortened V by 5 bases and J by 4 bases, and 11 bases separated the two germline ends. The CDR3 consists of 13 residues. Germline V gives CDR1 SGHTA, CDR2 FQGTGA.

The J gene is TRBJ1-5, the V gene TRBV30, with TRBD1 as a possible D gene (6 bases). V shed 2 bases and J shed 4 bases, with 21 bases lying between them. The CDR3 has 17 amino acids. Germline lookup yields CDR1 GTSNPN and CDR2 SVGIG (reference sequence). In DNA, the CDR3 is TGTGCCTGGAGTCCAGAGGGCGGATATCAGGGGAATCAGCCCCAGCATTTT. This gives the protein CAWSPEGGYQGNQPQHF.

This clonotype showed up many times. The chain recombines TRBV28 with TRBJ1-6; TRBD1 is a possible D gene (6 bases). The germline V and J ends were trimmed by 4 bases and 8 bases, with 18 bases remaining between them. Per the germline V gene, CDR1 is MDHEN and CDR2 is SYDVKM. The length of the CDR3 is 16 residues. Here the CDR3 reads CASSYKLLQGDSPLHF. The CDR3 DNA reads as TGTGCCAGCAGTTATAAACTCTTACAGGGAGATTCACCCCTCCACTTT.

This clonotype has just a few counts. This rearrangement joins TRBV12-3 or TRBV12-4 to TRBJ1-5; unclear D gene. The ends were cut back, 2 bases at V and 0 bases at J, with 5 bases in the middle. The CDR3 has 14 residues. CDR3 residues: CASSLLGSNQPQHF. The CDR3 DNA is TGTGCCAGCAGTTTATTGGGTAGCAATCAGCCCCAGCATTTT.